This T cell receptor beta chain was recorded in a study of tumor-infiltrating lymphocytes in primary liver carcinoma. Study background: Spanning 30 to 69 years of age, the patients were men and women.

This clonotype occurred many times. Antigen specificity is unknown. Germline DNA was extracted alongside blood RNA, which was obtained from unsorted whole blood. Chronic HBV infection affected patients, none of whom had received treatment. Total RNA (around 510 ng) served as template for TCR beta cDNA synthesis primed by a constant-region primer. Library construction for TCR beta comprised three nested multiplex PCR rounds performed with slightly modified ARM-PCR. A C-beta reverse primer was combined with TRBV1-TRBV30 forward primers in the first two PCR rounds, and each round had roughly 11 cycles. MiXCR, run by TCRdb on the multiplex PCR reads, gives a single entry per CDR3 protein. The sample lists about 310,000 distinct CDR3 sequences; about three fifths were seen once. The CDR3 is 17 amino acids. Germline CDR1 reads LGHNA; CDR2 reads YNFKEQ. V lost 4 bases and J 0 bases, leaving 16 bases between the germline ends.

Overall study findings and caveats: There was no comparison of CD4+ and CD8+ repertoires, as samples were bulk unsorted. With p = 0.039, the top-250-clone fraction in tumors significantly exceeded that in blood.

The TCR comes from a woman in her 30s with primary liver carcinoma and hepatitis B virus infection. Material: peripheral blood. The rearrangement uses TRBV4-2 and TRBJ2-1; the D call may be TRBD1 or TRBD2 (6 bases each). The DNA of the CDR3 is TGTGCCAGCAGCCTGGCCCCGGGGGCTAGCTCCTACAATGAGCAGTTCTTC. As protein: CASSLAPGASSYNEQFF.